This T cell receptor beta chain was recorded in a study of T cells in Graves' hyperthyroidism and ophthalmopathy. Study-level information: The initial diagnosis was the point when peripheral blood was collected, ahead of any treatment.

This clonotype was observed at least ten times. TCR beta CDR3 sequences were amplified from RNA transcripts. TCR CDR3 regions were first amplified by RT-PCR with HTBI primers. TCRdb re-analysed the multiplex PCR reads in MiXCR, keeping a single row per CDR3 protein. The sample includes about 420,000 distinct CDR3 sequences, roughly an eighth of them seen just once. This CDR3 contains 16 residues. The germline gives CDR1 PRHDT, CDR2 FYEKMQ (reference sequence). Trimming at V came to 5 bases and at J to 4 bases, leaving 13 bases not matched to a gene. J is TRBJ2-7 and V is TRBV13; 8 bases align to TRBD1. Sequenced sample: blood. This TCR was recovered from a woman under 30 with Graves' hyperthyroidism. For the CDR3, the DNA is TGTGCCAGCAGCAGAAATCAGGGGGCGGACTTGTACGAGCAGTACTTC. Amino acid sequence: CASSRNQGADLYEQYF.